This T cell receptor (beta chain) was sequenced for a study of molecular identifiers for immune sequencing clone quantification. In its sample, this clonotype was seen many times. V lost 1 base to trimming and J lost 1 base, with 9 bases between them. CDR3 length: 14 amino acids. Germline lookup yields CDR1 SGHNT and CDR2 YYREEE (reference sequence). Via MiXCR, TCRdb re-called the PCR reads, giving one row per CDR3 protein. Of 300,000 to 350,000 distinct CDR3 sequences listed, 20% to 25% are singletons. This chain joins TRBV5-4 and TRBJ2-7; maybe TRBD1 (5 bases). The receptor was derived from a human donor in good health. Some libraries in this study had Jurkat cell RNA spiked in. Sequenced material: naive CD8+ T cells from blood, with Jurkat cell RNA spiked in. Described subset: FACS-sorted CD8+CD4-CCR7+CD45RA+ naive T cells. DNA for the CDR3: TGTGCCAGCAGCTTGACGGCAGGGTCCTACGAGCAGTACTTC. It encodes CASSLTAGSYEQYF.